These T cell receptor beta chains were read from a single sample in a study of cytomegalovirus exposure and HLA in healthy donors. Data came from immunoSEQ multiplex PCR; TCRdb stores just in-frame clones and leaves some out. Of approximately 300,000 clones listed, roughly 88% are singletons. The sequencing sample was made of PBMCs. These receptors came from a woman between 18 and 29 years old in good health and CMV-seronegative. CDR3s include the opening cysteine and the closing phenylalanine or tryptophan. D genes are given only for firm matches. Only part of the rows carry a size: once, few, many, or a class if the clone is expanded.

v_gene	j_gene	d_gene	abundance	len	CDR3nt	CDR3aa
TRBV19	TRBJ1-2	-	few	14	TGTGCCAGTAGTATAGTCAGTACTAACTATGGCTACACCTTC	CASSIVSTNYGYTF
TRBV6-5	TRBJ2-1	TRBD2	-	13	TGTGCCAGCAGTTTGACTAGCGGTAATGAGCAGTTCTTC	CASSLTSGNEQFF
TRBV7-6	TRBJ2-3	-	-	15	TGTGCCAGCAGCCGAGGAGCTAGCGGCACAGATACGCAGTATTTT	CASSRGASGTDTQYF
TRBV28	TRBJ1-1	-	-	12	TGTGCCAGCAGTTTCCCCGGCACTGAAGCTTTCTTT	CASSFPGTEAFF
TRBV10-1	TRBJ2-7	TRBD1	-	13	TGCGCCAGCAGGAACAGGGGTACCTACGAGCAGTACTTC	CASRNRGTYEQYF
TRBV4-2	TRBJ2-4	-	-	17	TGTGCCAGCAGCCCTCTAGTTGACGGGAGCGCCAAAAACATTCAGTACTTC	CASSPLVDGSAKNIQYF
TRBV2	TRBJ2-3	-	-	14	TGTGCCAGCAGACAGGGTGAGACTACAGATACGCAGTATTTT	CASRQGETTDTQYF
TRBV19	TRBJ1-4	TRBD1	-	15	TGTGCCAGTAGTGTAAGACAGGGGGTCTATGAAAAACTGTTTTTT	CASSVRQGVYEKLFF
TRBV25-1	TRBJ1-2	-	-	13	TGTGCCAGCAGTGAATCGGGTGGCTATGGCTACACCTTC	CASSESGGYGYTF
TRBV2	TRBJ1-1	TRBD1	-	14	TGTGCCAGCAGGTCCCTACAGGGGACCACTGAAGCTTTCTTT	CASRSLQGTTEAFF